This T cell receptor (beta chain) was sequenced in a study of T-cell memory formation after mild COVID-19. In the study overall: TCR clusters largely stayed donor specific.

A single record per CDR3 protein comes from TCRdb applying MiXCR to the 5' RACE reads. The repertoire includes about 84,000 distinct CDR3 sequences, about 14% of them detected once, and 30% to 35% sits in the top ten. As regards this clonotype: What it recognizes is unknown.

Regarding the study as a whole: A balance of CD4 and CD8 characterized clones contracting day 15 to 85, whereas later expanders leaned CD4+.

CDR1 LGHDT and CDR2 YNNKEL come from the germline V gene (reference sequence). The CDR3 covers 15 residues. V lost 1 base and J 7 bases, leaving 16 bases between the germline ends. The receptor was derived from an adult woman who had mild COVID-19 (a few samples of this study predate the infection). Cell type and time point are not known. V gene TRBV3-1 combines with J gene TRBJ1-1; D call uncertain. Material: PBMCs or a T cell subset sorted from them (not recorded which). The DNA of the CDR3 is TGTGCCAGCAGCCAAGGACTCCTTGTTTCCCATGAAGCTTTCTTT. This encodes CASSQGLLVSHEAFF.